One and the same sample provided the 5 T cell receptor beta chains below, sequenced in a study of T cells in localized non-small cell lung cancer. Sequencing used immunoSEQ multiplex PCR; TCRdb keeps in-frame clones, though not all of them. This sample has fewer than 30,000 clones, with about nine tenths found just once. Sequencing was performed on peripheral blood, taken before any cancer treatment. These receptors were obtained from a woman aged 35 to 70 with stage I lung adenocarcinoma.

The chain employs TRBV5-8 and TRBJ2-7, with D unresolved. CDR3 length: 12 amino acids. The germline CDR1 and CDR2 sequences are SGHTS and YDEGEE. Trimming took off 4 bases at V and 4 bases at J, with 9 bases between the two ends. The CDR3 DNA follows: TGTGCCAGCAGCCTGACGGAATACGAGCAGTACTTC. Translation gives CASSLTEYEQYF.

V is TRBV28 and J is TRBJ1-1; no definite D call. Trimming took off 8 bases at V and 3 bases at J, with 7 bases between the two ends. Looked up from germline, CDR1 is MDHEN and CDR2 is SYDVKM. The CDR3 loop spans 11 amino acids. CDR3 sequence: CASLRYTEAFF. The CDR3, as DNA: TGTGCCAGCCTCCGATACACTGAAGCTTTCTTT.

The genes are TRBV10-3 and TRBJ1-1; the D is unclear. CDR3 size: 13 residues. Looked up from germline, CDR1 is ENHRY and CDR2 is SYGVKD. The V end was cut by 3 bases, the J end by 3 bases, with 8 bases between. The CDR3 is CAISDFLHTEAFF. The CDR3 coding sequence is TGTGCCATCAGTGATTTTCTGCACACTGAAGCTTTCTTT.

The chain employs TRBV2 and TRBJ2-1; 8 bases fit TRBD1. Trimming cost V 6 bases and J 1 base; bases outside gene matches: 5. CDR1 is SNHLY, CDR2 FYNNEI, per germline. This CDR3 contains 15 residues. CDR3 DNA sequence: TGTGCCAGCAGCGATGACAGGGGTTCCTACAATGAGCAGTTCTTC. As protein: CASSDDRGSYNEQFF.

As concerns this clone: At one boundary the junction diverges from the germline segment, which might be a read error. The V gene is TRBV30, the J gene TRBJ2-7; a possible D gene is TRBD2 (6 bases). The CDR3 is made up of 15 amino acids. In germline, CDR1 is GTSNPN, CDR2 SVGIG (reference sequence). The CDR3 DNA reads as TGTGCCTGGAGTGATGGGACTGACAGCTCCTACGGGCAGTACTTC. Residues: CAWSDGTDSSYGQYF. Using reference TRBV30 and TRBJ2-7 for the parts outside the CDR3, the full variable domain is SQTIHQWPATLVQPVGSPLSLECTVEGTSNPNLYWYRQAAGRGLQLLFYSVGIGQISSEVPQNLSASRPQDRQFILSSKKLLLSDSGFYLCAWSDGTDSSYGQYFGPGTRLTVT.